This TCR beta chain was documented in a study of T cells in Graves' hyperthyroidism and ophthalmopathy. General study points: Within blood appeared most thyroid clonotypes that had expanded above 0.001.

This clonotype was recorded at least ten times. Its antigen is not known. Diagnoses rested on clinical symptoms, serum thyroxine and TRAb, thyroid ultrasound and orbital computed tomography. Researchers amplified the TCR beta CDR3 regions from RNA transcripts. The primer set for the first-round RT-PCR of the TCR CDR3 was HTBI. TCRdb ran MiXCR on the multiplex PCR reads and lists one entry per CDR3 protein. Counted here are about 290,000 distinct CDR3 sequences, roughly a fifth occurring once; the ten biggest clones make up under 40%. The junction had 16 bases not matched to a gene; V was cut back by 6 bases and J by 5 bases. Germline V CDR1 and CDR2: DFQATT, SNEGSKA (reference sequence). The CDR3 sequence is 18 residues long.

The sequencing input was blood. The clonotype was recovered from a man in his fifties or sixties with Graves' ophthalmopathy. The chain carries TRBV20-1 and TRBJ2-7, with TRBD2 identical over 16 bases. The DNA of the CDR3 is TGCAGTGCAATCCCGTGGGAGTCAGGGACTAGCGGGAGGGACGAGCAGTACTTC. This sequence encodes CSAIPWESGTSGRDEQYF.